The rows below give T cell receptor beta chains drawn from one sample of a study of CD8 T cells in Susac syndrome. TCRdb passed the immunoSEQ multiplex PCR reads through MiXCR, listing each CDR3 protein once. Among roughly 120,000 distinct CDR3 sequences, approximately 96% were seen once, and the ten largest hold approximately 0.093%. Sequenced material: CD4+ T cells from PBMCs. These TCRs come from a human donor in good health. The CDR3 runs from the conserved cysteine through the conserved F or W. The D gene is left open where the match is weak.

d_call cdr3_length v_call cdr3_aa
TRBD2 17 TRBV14 CASSPRLAGAGTGELFF
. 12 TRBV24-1 CATSDLGNEQFF
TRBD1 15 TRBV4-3 CASSHGTGRTDTQYF
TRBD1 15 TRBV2 CASLTTGRNTGELFF
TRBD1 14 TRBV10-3 CAIKSTTGGYEQYF
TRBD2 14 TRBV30 CAWNGLAGGFEQFF
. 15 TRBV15 CATSREGLSNQPQHF
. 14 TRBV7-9 CASSGTSGGETQYF
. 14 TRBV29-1 CSVANYPSYNEQFF
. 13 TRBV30 CAWSVRTDSPLHF
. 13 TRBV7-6 CASSLGQAEKLFF
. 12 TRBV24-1 CATSDLRHEQYF
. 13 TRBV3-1 CASSHSGGAEAFF
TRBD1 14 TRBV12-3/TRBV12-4 CASSPKGQVYGYTF
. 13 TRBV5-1 CASSFEFQETQYF
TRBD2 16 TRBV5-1 CASSLRGGRNTDTQYF
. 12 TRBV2 CASSGSGYEQYF
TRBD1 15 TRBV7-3 CASSRDRGYYNEQFF
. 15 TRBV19 CASSIWPGETYEQYF
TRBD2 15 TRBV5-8 CASSFGRSSYNEQFF
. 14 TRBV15 CATSYPSSGNTIYF
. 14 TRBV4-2 CASSLGGLVYEQYF
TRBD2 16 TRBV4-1 CASRGTRLAGTDTQYF
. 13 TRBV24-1 CATRRSGESEAFF
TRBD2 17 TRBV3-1 CASSQVLGAGALGEQYF
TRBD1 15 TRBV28 CASSLDNRGLTEAFF
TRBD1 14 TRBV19 CASSVGQINTEAFF
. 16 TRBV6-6 CASSYSNTAGANVLTF
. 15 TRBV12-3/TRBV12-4 CASSPQGTNNSPLHF
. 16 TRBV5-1 CASSLDLFLNTGELFF
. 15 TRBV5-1 CASSLGGTVNTEAFF
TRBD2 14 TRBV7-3 CASRLNGRADTQYF
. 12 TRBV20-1 CSARTWGEKLFF
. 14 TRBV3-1 CASSQGVGGNEQFF
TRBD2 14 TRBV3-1 CASSASSGDNEQFF
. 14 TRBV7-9 CASSFVSDYNEQFF
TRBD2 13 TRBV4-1 CASSLAVAGAQFF